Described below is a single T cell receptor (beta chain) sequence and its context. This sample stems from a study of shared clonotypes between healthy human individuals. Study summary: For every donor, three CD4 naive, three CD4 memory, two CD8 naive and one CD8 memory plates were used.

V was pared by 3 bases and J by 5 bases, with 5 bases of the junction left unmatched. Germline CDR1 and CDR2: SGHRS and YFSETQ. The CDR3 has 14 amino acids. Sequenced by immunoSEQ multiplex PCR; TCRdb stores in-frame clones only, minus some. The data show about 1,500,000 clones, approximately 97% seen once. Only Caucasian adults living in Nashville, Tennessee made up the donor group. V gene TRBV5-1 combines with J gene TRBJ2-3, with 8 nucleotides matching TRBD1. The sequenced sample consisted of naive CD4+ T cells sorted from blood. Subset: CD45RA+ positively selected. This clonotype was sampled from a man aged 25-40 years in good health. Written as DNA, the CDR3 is TGCGCCAGCAGCTCCCGGGACAGGAGAGATACGCAGTATTTT. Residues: CASSSRDRRDTQYF.